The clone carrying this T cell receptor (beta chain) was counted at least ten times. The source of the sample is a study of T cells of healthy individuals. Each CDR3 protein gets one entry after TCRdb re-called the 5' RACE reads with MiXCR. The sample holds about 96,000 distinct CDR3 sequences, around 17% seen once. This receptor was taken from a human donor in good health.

This chain's CDR3 is CSAIGQVPLGSYNEQFF. CDR3 nucleotide sequence: TGCAGTGCTATCGGACAGGTTCCCCTTGGCTCCTACAATGAGCAGTTCTTC. This chain joins TRBV20-1 and TRBJ2-1, with 7 positions matching TRBD1. CDR1 is DFQATT, CDR2 SNEGSKA, per germline (reference sequence). The junction had 12 bases not matched to a gene; V was cut back by 4 bases and J by 0 bases. The CDR3 has 17 amino acids.